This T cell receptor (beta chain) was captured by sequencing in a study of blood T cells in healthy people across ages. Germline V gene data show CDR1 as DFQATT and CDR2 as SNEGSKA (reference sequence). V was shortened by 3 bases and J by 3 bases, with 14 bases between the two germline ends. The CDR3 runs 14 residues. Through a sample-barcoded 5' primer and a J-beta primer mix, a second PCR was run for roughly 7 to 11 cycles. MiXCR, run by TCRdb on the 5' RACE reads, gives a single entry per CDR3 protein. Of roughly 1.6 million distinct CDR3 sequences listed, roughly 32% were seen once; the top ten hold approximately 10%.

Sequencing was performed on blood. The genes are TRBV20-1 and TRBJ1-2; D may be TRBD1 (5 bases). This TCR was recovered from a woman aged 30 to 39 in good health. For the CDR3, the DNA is TGCAGTGCTAGTAGTTGGGGGTTTGACTATGGCTACACCTTC. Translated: CSASSWGFDYGYTF.